This T cell receptor beta chain was captured in a study of cytomegalovirus exposure and HLA in healthy donors. Details on this clone: Its cognate antigen is unknown.

Primers: 60 Vbeta forward and 13 Jbeta reverse. In the original processing: Unique TCR beta chains numbered roughly 80 million in a later analysis, with about 11 million shared. Some clones are missing from TCRdb's copy, which holds only in-frame ones; the method was immunoSEQ multiplex PCR. Clonal size and the V and J genes are those of that table, whereas D and trimming came from the DNA. The sample records about 160,000 clones, around four fifths being singletons. The CDR3 has 14 amino acids. V was pared by 6 bases and J by 2 bases, with 4 bases of the junction left unmatched. Germline V CDR1 and CDR2: MNHNS, SASEGT. General study findings and limits: 164 TCR beta chains were listed as cytomegalovirus-associated. An analysis that was carried out later associated 15,000 to 20,000 TCR beta sequences with HLA alleles at 0.05 false discovery rate. Rare sequences made up most TCRs, while some public TCRs were found in many donors.

This receptor was identified in a man younger than 35 in good health and CMV-seronegative. The source material was PBMCs. The V and J genes are TRBV6-1 and TRBJ2-5; 9 nucleotides align to TRBD2. The CDR3 nucleotides read TGTGCCAGCAGCCGACTAGCGGCGCAAGAGACCCAGTACTTC. Translating gives CASSRLAAQETQYF.